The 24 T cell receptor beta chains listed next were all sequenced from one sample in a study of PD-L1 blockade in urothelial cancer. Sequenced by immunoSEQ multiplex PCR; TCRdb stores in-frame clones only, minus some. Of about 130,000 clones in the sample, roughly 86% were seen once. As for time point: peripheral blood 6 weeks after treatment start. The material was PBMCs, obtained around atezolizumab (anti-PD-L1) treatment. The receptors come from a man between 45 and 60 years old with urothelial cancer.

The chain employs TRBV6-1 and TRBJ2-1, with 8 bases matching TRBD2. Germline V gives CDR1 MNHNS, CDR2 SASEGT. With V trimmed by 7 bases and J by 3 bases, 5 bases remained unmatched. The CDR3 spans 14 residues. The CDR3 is CASTRLANYNEQFF. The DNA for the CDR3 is TGTGCCAGCACCAGACTAGCGAACTACAATGAGCAGTTCTTC.

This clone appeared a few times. CDR3 bases: TGCGCCAGCAGCGGCGGCGGGGCTCAGGGAGGCTACACCTTC. Protein product: CASSGGGAQGGYTF. The J gene is TRBJ1-2, the V gene TRBV5-1; possibly TRBD1 for D (5 bases). The germline CDR1 and CDR2 sequences are SGHRS and YFSETQ. The length of the CDR3 is 14 residues. The ends were cut back, 4 bases at V and 8 bases at J, with 18 bases in the middle.

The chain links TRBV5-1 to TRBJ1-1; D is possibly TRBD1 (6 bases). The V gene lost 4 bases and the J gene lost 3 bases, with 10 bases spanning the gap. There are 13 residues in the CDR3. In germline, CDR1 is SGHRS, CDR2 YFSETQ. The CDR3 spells CASSNRVDTEAFF. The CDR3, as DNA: TGCGCCAGCAGCAACAGGGTGGACACTGAAGCTTTCTTT.

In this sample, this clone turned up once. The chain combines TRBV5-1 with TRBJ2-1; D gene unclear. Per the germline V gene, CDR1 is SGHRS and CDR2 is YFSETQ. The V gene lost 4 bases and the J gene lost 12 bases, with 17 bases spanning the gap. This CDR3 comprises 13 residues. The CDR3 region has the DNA TGCGCCAGCAGCACTGCCCCCGACTCGGTGCAGTTCTTC. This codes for CASSTAPDSVQFF. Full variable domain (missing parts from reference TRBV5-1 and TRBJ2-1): KAGVTQTPRYLIKTRGQQVTLSCSPISGHRSVSWYQQTPGQGLQFLFEYFSETQRNKGNFPGRFSGRQFSNSRSEMNVSTLELGDSALYLCASSTAPDSVQFFGPGTRLTVL.

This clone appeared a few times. CDR3 nucleotide sequence: TGCGCCAGCAGCACTCGGACTAGCGGGAGTGCGAGTGAGCAGTTCTTC. Translated: CASSTRTSGSASEQFF. The chain links TRBV4-1 to TRBJ2-1, with 13 bases aligning to TRBD2. The CDR3 has 16 amino acids. Germline V gene lookup returns CDR1 MGHRA and CDR2 YSYEKL. Losses at the gene ends were 5 bases for V and 9 bases for J; bases not matched to a gene: 10.

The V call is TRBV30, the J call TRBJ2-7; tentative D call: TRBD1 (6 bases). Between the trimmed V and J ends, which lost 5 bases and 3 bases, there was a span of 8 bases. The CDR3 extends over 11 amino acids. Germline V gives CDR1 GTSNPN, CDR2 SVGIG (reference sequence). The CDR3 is CAWEQGYEQYF. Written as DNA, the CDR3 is TGTGCCTGGGAACAGGGCTACGAGCAGTACTTC.

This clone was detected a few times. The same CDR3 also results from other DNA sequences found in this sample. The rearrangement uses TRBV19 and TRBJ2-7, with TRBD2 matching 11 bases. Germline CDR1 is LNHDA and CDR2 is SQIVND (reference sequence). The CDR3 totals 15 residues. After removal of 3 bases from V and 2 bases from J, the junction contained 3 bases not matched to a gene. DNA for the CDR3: TGTGCCAGTAGTATGCTAGCGGGAGGCACCTACGAGCAGTACTTC. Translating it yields CASSMLAGGTYEQYF.

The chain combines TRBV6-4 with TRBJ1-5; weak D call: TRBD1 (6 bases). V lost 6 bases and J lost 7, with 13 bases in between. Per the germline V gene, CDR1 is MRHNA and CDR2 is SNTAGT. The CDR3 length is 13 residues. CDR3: CASSTNRDQPQHF. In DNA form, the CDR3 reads TGTGCCAGCAGCACAAACAGGGACCAGCCCCAGCATTTT.

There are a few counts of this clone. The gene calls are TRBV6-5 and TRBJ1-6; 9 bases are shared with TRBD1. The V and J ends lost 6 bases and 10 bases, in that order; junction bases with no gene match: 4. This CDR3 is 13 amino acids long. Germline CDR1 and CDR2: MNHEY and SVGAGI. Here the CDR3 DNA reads TGTGCCAGCAGGGGGACAGGGTTATCACCCCTCCACTTT. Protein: CASRGTGLSPLHF.

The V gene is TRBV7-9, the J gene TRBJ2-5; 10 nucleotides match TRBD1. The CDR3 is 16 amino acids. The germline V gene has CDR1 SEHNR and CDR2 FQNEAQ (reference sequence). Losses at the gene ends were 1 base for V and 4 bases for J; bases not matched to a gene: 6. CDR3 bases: TGTGCCAGCAGCTTAGTTGGGGACAGGGGTGGAGAGACCCAGTACTTC. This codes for CASSLVGDRGGETQYF.

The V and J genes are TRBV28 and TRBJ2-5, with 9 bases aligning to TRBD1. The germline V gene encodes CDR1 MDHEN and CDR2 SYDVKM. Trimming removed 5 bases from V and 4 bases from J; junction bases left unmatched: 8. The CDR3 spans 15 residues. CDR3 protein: CASSRSGQGRETQYF. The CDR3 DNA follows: TGTGCCAGCAGTCGTTCGGGACAGGGACGAGAGACCCAGTACTTC.

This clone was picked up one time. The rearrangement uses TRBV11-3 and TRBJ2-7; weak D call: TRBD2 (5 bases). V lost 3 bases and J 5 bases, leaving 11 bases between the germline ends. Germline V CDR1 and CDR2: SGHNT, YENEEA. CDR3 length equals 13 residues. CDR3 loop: CASSFFGEHEQYF. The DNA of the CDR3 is TGTGCCAGCAGCTTTTTCGGGGAACACGAGCAGTACTTC.

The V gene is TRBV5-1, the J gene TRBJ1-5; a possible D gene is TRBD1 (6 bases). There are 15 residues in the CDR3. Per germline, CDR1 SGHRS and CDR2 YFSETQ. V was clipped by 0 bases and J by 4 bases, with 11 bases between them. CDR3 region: CASSLGAGANQPQHF. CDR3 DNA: TGCGCCAGCAGCTTGGGGGCAGGGGCGAATCAGCCCCAGCATTTT.

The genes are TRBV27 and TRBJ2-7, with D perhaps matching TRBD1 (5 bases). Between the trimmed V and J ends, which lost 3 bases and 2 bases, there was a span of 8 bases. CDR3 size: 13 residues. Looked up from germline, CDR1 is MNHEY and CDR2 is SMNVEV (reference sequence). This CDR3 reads CASSLGRAYEQYF. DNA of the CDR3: TGTGCCAGCAGTTTGGGCAGGGCCTACGAGCAGTACTTC.

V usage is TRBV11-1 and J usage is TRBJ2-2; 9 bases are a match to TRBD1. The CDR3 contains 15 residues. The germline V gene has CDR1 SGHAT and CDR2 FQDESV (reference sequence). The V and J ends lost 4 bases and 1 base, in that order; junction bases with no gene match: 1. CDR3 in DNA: TGTGCCAGCAGCTCGGGACAGGGGAACACCGGGGAGCTGTTTTTT. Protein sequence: CASSSGQGNTGELFF.

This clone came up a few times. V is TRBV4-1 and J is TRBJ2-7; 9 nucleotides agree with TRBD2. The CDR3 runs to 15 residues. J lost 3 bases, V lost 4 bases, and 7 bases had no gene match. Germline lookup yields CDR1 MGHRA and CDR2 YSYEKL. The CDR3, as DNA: TGCGCCAGCAGCCCAGGACTAGCGATCGGCTACGAGCAGTACTTC. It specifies CASSPGLAIGYEQYF.

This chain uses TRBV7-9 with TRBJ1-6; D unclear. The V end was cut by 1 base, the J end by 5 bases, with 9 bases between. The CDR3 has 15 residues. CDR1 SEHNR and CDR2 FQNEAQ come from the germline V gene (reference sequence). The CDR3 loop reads CASSLVGPNNSPLHF. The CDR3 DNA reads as TGTGCCAGCAGCTTAGTTGGGCCTAATAATTCACCCCTCCACTTT.

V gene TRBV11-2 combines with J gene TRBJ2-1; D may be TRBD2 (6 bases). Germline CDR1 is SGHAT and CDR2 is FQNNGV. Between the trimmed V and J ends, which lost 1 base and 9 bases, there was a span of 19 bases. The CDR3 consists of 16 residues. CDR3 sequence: CASSLVWGVKGTEQFF. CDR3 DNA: TGTGCCAGCAGCTTAGTTTGGGGGGTCAAGGGCACTGAGCAGTTCTTC. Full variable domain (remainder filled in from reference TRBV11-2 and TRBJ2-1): EAGVAQSPRYKIIEKRQSVAFWCNPISGHATLYWYQQILGQGPKLLIQFQNNGVVDDSQLPKDRFSAERLKGVDSTLKIQPAKLEDSAVYLCASSLVWGVKGTEQFFGPGTRLTVL.

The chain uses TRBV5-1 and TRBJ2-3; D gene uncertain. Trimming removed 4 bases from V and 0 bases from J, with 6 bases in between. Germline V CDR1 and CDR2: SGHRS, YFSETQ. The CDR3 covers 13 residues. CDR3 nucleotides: TGCGCCAGCAGCGGCGGTAGCACAGATACGCAGTATTTT. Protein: CASSGGSTDTQYF.

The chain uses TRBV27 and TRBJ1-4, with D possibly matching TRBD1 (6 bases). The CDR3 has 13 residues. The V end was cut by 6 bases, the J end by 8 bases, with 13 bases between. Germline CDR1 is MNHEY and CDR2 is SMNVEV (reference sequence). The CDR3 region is CASRITGSEKLFF. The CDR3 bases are TGTGCCAGCAGGATAACAGGGTCCGAAAAACTGTTTTTT.

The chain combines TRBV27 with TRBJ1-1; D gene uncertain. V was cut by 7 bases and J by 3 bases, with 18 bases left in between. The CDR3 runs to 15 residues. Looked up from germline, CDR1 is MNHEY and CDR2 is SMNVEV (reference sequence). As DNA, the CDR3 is TGTGCCAGCACCTCAAAAGGACTGTGGGACACTGAAGCTTTCTTT. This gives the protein CASTSKGLWDTEAFF.

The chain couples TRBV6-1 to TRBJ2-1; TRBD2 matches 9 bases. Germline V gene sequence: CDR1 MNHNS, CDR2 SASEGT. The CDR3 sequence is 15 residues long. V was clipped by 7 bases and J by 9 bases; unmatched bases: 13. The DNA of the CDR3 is TGTGCCAGCACCCAAGGGAGTAGCGGGAGATTTGAGCAGTTCTTC. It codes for CASTQGSSGRFEQFF.

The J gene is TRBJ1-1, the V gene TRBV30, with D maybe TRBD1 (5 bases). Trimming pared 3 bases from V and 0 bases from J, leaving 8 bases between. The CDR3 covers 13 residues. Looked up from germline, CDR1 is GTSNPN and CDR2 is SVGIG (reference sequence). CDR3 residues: CAWSRQLNTEAFF. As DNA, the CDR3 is TGTGCCTGGAGCCGACAGCTGAACACTGAAGCTTTCTTT.

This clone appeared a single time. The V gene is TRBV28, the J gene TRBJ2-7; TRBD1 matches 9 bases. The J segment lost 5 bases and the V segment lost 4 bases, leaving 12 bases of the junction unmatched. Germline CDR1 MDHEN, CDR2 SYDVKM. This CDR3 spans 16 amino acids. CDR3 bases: TGTGCCAGCAGTTCAGTGGTTAGGACAGGGGTTAACGAGCAGTACTTC. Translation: CASSSVVRTGVNEQYF.